The 5 T cell receptor beta chains in this list originate from one sample, sequenced in a study of T cell responses to AZD1222 COVID-19 vaccine. Method: immunoSEQ multiplex PCR; TCRdb's copy keeps in-frame clones and lacks some. The sample holds more than 150,000 clones, around 89% seen once. This specimen consisted of peripheral blood, obtained on day 0 of AZD1222 vaccination. The receptor source for this set is an adult in good health.

The CDR3 DNA reads TGCAGTGCTAGTCCTCAAGATACGCAGTATTTT. This codes for CSASPQDTQYF. The J gene is TRBJ2-3, the V gene TRBV20-1; no definite D call. The CDR3 spans 11 residues. Germline V gene sequence: CDR1 DFQATT, CDR2 SNEGSKA (reference sequence). Trimming removed 3 bases from V and 5 bases from J, with 6 bases in between.

CDR3 loop: CASSQDALARELFF. As DNA, the CDR3 is TGTGCCAGCAGCCAAGATGCACTAGCCCGGGAGCTGTTTTTT. This chain connects TRBV3-1 (or the pseudogene TRBV3-2) to TRBJ2-2; TRBD2 is a possible D gene (6 bases). V was trimmed by 0 bases and J by 9 bases, leaving 11 bases between them. The CDR3 has 14 amino acids. The germline gives CDR1 LGHDT, CDR2 YNNKEL (reference sequence).

In this sample, this clone turned up once. The J gene is TRBJ1-2, the V gene TRBV28, with 7 bases aligning to TRBD1. CDR3 size: 13 residues. Unmatched junction bases numbered 8, after V lost 7 bases and J lost 6 bases. Germline lookup yields CDR1 MDHEN and CDR2 SYDVKM. CDR3 DNA sequence: TGTGCCAGCAAGGACAGGAGGGTAGATGGCTACACCTTC. Its translation: CASKDRRVDGYTF.

The chain employs TRBV27 and TRBJ1-4; tentative D call: TRBD1 (5 bases). Germline values: CDR1 MNHEY, CDR2 SMNVEV (reference sequence). Trimming pared 6 bases from V and 5 bases from J, leaving 13 bases between. The length of the CDR3 is 14 residues. CDR3 amino acids: CASRGMAGNEKLFF. CDR3 nucleotides: TGTGCCAGCAGGGGGATGGCAGGGAATGAAAAACTGTTTTTT.

CDR3 nucleotides: TGTGCCAGCAGCCCCCATACGGGGCGCGGGGGAAAAAACTATGGCTACACCTTC. Encoded protein: CASSPHTGRGGKNYGYTF. The chain has TRBV11-2 and TRBJ1-2; tentative D call: TRBD1 (5 bases). The length of the CDR3 is 18 residues. V lost 5 bases and J 2 bases, leaving 24 bases between the germline ends. Germline values: CDR1 SGHAT, CDR2 FQNNGV.